The T cell receptor (beta chain) described here comes from a study of T cells after yellow fever vaccination. General study results and limits: A secondary response was less intense yet reached its peak sooner, at day 5 versus 15. Booster samples showed a return of most primary-vaccination clones (roughly 95% CD4, around 85% CD8).

V lost 0 bases and J lost 3, with 6 bases in between. Germline V CDR1 and CDR2: SGHTS, YDEGEE. CDR3 length: 13 amino acids. In this sample, this clonotype turned up a few times. Antigen unknown. Conversion of TCR transcripts into cDNA relied on 5'RACE template switching, which added a universal primer site and UMIs. TCRdb redid the calling of the 5' RACE reads with MiXCR, one entry per CDR3 protein. The sample carries tens of thousands of distinct CDR3 sequences, 7.4% recorded once. V usage is TRBV5-8 and J usage is TRBJ1-2; possible D gene TRBD1, 6 bases. The source is a man younger than 40 who received the YFV17D yellow fever vaccine. This specimen was CD8+ T cells sorted from PBMCs, taken 15 days after the yellow fever booster vaccination. CDR3 sequence: CASSLAGDYGYTF. The CDR3, as DNA: TGTGCCAGCAGCTTGGCAGGGGACTATGGCTACACCTTC. The full variable domain, completed using reference TRBV5-8 and TRBJ1-2, is EAGVTQSPTHLIKTRGQQATLRCSPISGHTSVYWYQQALGLGLQFLLWYDEGEERNRGNFPPRFSGRQFPNYSSELNVNALELEDSALYLCASSLAGDYGYTFGSGTRLTVV.